The T cell receptor beta chain described here comes from a study of a mutant IDH1 vaccine in newly diagnosed glioma. Study-level background: Among treated patients, approximately 60% were male and approximately 40% female, and mean age was 40.4 years. Pretreatment consisted of radiotherapy, temozolomide, or both, with most receiving both.

CDR1 is SGHNT and CDR2 is YYREEE in the germline V gene (reference sequence). Trimming took off 4 bases at V and 6 bases at J, with 11 bases between the two ends. The CDR3 extends over 13 amino acids. Time point defined: baseline, week 1 (first vaccination visit). Documented treatment: pre-vaccination baseline after standard-of-care therapy. Those who donated had recent WHO grade 3 or 4 IDH1-mutant, ATRX-lost astrocytomas. Study-wide findings and caveats: Researchers report vaccine-induced immune responses in over 90% of patients.

The data were produced by immunoSEQ multiplex PCR, yet TCRdb's version contains in-frame clones alone and is incomplete. The table includes around 89,000 clones, about four fifths detected once. Turning to this clone: The antigen is unknown.

The chain couples TRBV5-4 to TRBJ2-1, with a tentative D call TRBD1 (5 bases). The sequence derives from a woman between 50 and 59 years old with glioma. The sample in question was PBMCs, obtained from a glioma patient treated with radiotherapy, temozolomide or both. The CDR3 region has the DNA TGTGCCAGCAGCCTCGGACAAGGCAATGAGCAGTTCTTC. Translated, it gives CASSLGQGNEQFF. The variable domain in full, completed from reference TRBV5-4 and TRBJ2-1, reads ETGVTQSPTHLIKTRGQQVTLRCSSQSGHNTVSWYQQALGQGPQFIFQYYREEENGRGNFPPRFSGLQFPNYSSELNVNALELDDSALYLCASSLGQGNEQFFGPGTRLTVL.